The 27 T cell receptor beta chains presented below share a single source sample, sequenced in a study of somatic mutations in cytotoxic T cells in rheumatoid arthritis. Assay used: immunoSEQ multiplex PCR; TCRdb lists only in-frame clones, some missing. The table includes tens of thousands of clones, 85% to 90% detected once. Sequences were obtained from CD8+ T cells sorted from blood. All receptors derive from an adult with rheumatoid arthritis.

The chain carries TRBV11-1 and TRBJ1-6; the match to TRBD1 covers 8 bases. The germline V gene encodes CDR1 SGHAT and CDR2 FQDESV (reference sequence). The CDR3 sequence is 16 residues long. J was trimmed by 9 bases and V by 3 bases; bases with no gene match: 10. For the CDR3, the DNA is TGTGCCAGCAGCTTCTACCCCGACAGGGGAGGTTCACCCCTCCACTTT. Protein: CASSFYPDRGGSPLHF.

The CDR3 protein is CASSYSAGASHEQFF. CDR3 nucleotide sequence: TGTGCCAGCAGTTACTCGGCGGGAGCCTCCCATGAGCAGTTCTTC. V usage is TRBV6-5 and J usage is TRBJ2-1, with 7 bases fitting TRBD2. The CDR3 extends over 15 amino acids. Trimming took 0 bases from V and 8 from J; bases not matched to a gene: 7. Per the germline V gene, CDR1 is MNHEY and CDR2 is SVGAGI.

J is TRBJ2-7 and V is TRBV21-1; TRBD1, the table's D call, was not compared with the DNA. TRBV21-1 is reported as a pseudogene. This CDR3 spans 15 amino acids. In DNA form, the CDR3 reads TGTGCCAGCAGCAACCGGGACAGGAGCTTCCACGAGCAGTACTTC. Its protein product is CASSNRDRSFHEQYF.

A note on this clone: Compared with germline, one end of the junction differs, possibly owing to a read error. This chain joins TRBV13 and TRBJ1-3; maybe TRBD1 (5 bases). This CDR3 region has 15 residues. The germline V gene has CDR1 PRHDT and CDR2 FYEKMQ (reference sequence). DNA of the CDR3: TGTGCCAGCGGCTTAGGGGTGGGCTCTGGAAACACCATATATTTT. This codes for CASGLGVGSGNTIYF.

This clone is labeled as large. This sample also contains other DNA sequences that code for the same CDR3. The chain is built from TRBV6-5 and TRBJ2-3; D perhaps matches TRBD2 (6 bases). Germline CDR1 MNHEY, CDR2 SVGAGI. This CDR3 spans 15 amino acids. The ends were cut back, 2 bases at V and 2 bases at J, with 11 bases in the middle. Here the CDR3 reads CASSYTTSSTDTQYF. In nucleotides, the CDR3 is TGTGCCAGCAGTTACACGACTAGTTCCACAGATACGCAGTATTTT.

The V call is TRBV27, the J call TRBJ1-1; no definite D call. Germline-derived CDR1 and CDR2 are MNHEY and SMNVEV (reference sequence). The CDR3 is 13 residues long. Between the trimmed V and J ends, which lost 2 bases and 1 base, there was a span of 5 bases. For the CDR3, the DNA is TGTGCCAGCAGTTTACTAAGGAACACTGAAGCTTTCTTT. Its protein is CASSLLRNTEAFF.

The CDR3 region has the DNA TGTGCCAGTAGTGGCAGGGTTAGGAGCGCAGATACGCAGTATTTT. Translated: CASSGRVRSADTQYF. The chain joins TRBV19 to TRBJ2-3; D is possibly TRBD1 (5 bases). The CDR3 runs to 15 residues. In germline, CDR1 is LNHDA, CDR2 SQIVND (reference sequence). Between the trimmed V and J ends, which lost 5 bases and 4 bases, there was a span of 16 bases.

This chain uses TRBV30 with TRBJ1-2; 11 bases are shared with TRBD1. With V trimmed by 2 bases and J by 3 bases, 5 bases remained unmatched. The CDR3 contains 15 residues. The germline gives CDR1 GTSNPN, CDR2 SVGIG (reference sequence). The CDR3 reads CAWSPGQGGHYGYTF. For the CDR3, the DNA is TGTGCCTGGAGTCCGGGACAGGGGGGCCACTATGGCTACACCTTC. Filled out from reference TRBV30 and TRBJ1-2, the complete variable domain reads SQTIHQWPATLVQPVGSPLSLECTVEGTSNPNLYWYRQAAGRGLQLLFYSVGIGQISSEVPQNLSASRPQDRQFILSSKKLLLSDSGFYLCAWSPGQGGHYGYTFGSGTRLTVV.

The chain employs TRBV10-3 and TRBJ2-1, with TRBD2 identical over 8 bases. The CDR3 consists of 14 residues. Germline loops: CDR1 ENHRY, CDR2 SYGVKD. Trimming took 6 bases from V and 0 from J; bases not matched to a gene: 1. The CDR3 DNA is TGTGCCATCAGGAGCGGGAGCTCCTACAATGAGCAGTTCTTC. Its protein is CAIRSGSSYNEQFF.

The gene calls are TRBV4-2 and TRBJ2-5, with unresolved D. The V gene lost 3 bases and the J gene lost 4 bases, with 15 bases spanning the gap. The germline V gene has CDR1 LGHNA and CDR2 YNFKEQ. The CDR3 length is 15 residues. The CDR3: CASSQEFGLRETQYF. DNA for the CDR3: TGTGCCAGCAGCCAGGAATTTGGCCTTCGAGAGACCCAGTACTTC.

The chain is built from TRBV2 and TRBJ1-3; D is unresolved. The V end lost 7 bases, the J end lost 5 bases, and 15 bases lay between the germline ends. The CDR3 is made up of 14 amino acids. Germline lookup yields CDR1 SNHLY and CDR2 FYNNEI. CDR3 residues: CASTSGLDRNTIYF. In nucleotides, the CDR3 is TGTGCCAGCACCTCCGGACTGGACCGAAACACCATATATTTT.

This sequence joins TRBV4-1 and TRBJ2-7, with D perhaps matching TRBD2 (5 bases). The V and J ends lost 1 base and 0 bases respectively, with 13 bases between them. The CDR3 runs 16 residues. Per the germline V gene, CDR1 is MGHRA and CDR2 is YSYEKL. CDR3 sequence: CASSQVIAGSSYEQYF. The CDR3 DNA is TGCGCCAGCAGCCAAGTTATAGCTGGGAGCTCCTACGAGCAGTACTTC.

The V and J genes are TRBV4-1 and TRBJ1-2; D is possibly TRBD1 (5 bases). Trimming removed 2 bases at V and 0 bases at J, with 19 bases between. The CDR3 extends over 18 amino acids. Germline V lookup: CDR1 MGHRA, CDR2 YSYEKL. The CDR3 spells CASSQSPQGLGANYGYTF. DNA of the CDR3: TGCGCCAGCAGCCAATCCCCCCAGGGACTGGGAGCTAACTATGGCTACACCTTC.

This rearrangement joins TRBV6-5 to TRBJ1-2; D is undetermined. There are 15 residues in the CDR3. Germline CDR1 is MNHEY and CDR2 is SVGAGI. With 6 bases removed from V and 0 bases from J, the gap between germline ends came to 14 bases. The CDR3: CASSYPDGANYGYTF. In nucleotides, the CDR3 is TGTGCCAGCAGCTACCCGGACGGAGCTAACTATGGCTACACCTTC.

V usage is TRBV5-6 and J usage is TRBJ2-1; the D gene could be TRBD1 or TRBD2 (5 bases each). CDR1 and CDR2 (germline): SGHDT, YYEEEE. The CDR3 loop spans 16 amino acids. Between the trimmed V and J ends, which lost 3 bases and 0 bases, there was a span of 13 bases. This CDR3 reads CASSSTRDPSYNEQFF. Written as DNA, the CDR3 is TGTGCCAGCAGCTCCACCAGGGACCCCTCCTACAATGAGCAGTTCTTC. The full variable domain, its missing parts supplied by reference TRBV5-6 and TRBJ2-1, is DAGVTQSPTHLIKTRGQQVTLRCSPKSGHDTVSWYQQALGQGPQFIFQYYEEEERQRGNFPDRFSGHQFPNYSSELNVNALLLGDSALYLCASSSTRDPSYNEQFFGPGTRLTVL.

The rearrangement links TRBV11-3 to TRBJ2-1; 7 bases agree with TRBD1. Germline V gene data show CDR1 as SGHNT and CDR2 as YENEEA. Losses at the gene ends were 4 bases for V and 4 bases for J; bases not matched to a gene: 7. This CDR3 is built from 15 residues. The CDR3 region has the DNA TGTGCCAGCAGCTCTTTCGGGACAGATTACAATGAGCAGTTCTTC. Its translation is CASSSFGTDYNEQFF.

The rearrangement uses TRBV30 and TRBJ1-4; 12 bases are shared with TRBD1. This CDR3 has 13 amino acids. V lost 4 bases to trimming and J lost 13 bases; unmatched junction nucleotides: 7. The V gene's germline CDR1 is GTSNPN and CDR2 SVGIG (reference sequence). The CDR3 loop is CAWKGDRGPRLFF. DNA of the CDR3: TGTGCCTGGAAGGGGGACAGGGGGCCCCGACTGTTTTTT. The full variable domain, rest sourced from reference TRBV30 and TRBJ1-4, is SQTIHQWPATLVQPVGSPLSLECTVEGTSNPNLYWYRQAAGRGLQLLFYSVGIGQISSEVPQNLSASRPQDRQFILSSKKLLLSDSGFYLCAWKGDRGPRLFFGSGTQLSVL.

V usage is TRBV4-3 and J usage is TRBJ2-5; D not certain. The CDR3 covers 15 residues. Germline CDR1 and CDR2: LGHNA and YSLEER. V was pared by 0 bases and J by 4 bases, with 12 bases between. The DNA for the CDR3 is TGCGCCAGCAGCCAAGAAAGGGCGCGAGGAGAGACCCAGTACTTC. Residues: CASSQERARGETQYF.

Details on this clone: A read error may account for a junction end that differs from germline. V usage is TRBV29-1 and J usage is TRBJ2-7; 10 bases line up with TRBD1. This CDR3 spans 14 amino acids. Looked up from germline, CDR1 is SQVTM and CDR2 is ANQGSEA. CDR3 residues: CSVEGQGESYEQYF. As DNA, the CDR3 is TGCAGCGTAGAAGGACAGGGGGAAAGCTACGAGCAGTACTTC.

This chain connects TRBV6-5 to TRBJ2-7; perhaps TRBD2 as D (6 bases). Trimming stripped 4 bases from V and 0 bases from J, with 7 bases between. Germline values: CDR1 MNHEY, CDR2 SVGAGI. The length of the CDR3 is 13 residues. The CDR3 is CASSFGSSYEQYF. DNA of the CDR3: TGTGCCAGCAGTTTCGGGAGCTCCTACGAGCAGTACTTC.

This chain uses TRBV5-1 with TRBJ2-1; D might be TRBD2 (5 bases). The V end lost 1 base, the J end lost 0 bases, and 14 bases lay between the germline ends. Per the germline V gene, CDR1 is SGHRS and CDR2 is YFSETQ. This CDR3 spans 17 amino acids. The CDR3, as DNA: TGCGCCAGCAGCTTGATCTCAGCGGATAGCTCCTACAATGAGCAGTTCTTC. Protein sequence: CASSLISADSSYNEQFF.

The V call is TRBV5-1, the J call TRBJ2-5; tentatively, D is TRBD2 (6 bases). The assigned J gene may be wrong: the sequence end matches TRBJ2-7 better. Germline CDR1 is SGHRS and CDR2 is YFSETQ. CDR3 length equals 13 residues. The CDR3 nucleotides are TGCGCCAGCAGCGCCGATGGGGGGTACGAGCAGTACTTC. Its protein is CASSADGGYEQYF.

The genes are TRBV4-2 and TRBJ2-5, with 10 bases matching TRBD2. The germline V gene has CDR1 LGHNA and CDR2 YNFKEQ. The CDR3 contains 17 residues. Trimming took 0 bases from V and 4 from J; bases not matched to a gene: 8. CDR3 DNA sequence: TGTGCCAGCAGCCAAGACGGGGGCCTAGCGGGAGTAGAGACCCAGTACTTC. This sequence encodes CASSQDGGLAGVETQYF.

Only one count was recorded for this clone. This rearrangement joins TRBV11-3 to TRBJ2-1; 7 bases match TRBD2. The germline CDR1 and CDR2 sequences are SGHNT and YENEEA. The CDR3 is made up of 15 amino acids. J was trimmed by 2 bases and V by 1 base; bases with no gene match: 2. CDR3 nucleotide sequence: TGTGCCAGCAGCTTAGGCGGGAGTCCCTACAATGAGCAGTTCTTC. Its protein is CASSLGGSPYNEQFF.

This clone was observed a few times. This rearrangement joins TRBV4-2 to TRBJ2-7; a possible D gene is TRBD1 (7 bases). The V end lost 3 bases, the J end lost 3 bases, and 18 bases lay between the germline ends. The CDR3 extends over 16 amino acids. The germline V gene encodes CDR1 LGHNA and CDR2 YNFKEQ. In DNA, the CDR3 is TGTGCCAGCAGCCAGCGGGACCTGACAGGGAACTACGAGCAGTACTTC. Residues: CASSQRDLTGNYEQYF.

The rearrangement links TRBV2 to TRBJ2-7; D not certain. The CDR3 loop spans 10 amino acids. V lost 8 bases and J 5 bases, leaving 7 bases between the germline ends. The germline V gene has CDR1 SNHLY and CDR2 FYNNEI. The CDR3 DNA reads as TGTGCCAGCGGAGACAACGAGCAGTACTTC. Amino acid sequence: CASGDNEQYF.

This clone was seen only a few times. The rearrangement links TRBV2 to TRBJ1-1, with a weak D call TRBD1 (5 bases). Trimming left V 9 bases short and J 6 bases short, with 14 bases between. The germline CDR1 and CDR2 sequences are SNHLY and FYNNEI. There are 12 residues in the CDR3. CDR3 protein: CARQLGTAEAFF. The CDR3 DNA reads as TGTGCCAGACAGTTAGGGACGGCTGAAGCTTTCTTT.